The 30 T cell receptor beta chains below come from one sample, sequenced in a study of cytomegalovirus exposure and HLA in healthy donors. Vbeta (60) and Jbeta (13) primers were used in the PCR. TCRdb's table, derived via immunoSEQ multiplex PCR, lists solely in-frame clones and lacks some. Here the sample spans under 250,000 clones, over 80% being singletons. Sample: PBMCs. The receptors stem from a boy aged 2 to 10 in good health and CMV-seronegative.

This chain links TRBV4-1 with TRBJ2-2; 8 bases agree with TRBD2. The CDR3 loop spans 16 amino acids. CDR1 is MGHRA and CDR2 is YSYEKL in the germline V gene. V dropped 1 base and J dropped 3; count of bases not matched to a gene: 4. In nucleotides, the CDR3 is TGCGCCAGCAGCCAAGCGGGAGGGCCCTACACCGGGGAGCTGTTTTTT. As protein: CASSQAGGPYTGELFF.

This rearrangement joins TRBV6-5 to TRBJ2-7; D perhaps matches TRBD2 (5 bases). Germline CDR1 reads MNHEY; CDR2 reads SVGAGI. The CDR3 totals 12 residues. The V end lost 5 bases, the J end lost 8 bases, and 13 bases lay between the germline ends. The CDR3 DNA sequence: TGTGCCAGCAGTGATCGGGGAGCGCAGCAGTACTTC. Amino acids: CASSDRGAQQYF.

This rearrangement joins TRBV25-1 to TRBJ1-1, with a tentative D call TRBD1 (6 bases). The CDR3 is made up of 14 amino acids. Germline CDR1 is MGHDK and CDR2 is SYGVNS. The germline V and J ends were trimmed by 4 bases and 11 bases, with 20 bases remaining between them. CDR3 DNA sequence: TGTGCCAGCAGTGCCGGGGCGGGGGCGGGTATGGCTTTCTTT. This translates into CASSAGAGAGMAFF.

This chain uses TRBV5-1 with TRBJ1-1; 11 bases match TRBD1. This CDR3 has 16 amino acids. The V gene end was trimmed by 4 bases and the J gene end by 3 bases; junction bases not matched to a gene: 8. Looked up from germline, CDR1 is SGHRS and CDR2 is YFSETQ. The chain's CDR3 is CASSTGQGAFDTEAFF. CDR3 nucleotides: TGCGCCAGCAGCACCGGACAGGGGGCTTTTGACACTGAAGCTTTCTTT.

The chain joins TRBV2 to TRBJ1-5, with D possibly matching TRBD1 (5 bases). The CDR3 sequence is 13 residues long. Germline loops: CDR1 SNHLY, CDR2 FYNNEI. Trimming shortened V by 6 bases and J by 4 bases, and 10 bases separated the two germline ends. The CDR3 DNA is TGTGCCAGCAGGGCAGGGAGGAATCAGCCCCAGCATTTT. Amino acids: CASRAGRNQPQHF.

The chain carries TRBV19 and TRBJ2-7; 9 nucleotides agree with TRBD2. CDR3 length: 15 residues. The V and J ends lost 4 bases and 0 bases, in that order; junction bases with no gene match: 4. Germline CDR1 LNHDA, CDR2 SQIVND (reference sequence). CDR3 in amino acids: CASSKAGGSSYEQYF. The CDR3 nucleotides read TGTGCCAGTAGTAAAGCGGGAGGTAGCTCCTACGAGCAGTACTTC.

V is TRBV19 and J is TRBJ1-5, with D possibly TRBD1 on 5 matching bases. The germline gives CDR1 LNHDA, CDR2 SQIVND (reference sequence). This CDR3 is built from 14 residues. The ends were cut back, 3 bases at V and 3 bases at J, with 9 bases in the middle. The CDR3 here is CASSIDSLNQPQHF. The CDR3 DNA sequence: TGTGCCAGTAGTATCGACAGCCTCAATCAGCCCCAGCATTTT.

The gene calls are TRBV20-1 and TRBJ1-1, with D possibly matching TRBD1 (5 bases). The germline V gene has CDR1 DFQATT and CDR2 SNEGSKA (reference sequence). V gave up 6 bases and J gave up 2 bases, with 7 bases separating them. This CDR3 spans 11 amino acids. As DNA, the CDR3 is TGCAGTGCCAGGGTAAACACTGAAGCTTTCTTT. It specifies CSARVNTEAFF.

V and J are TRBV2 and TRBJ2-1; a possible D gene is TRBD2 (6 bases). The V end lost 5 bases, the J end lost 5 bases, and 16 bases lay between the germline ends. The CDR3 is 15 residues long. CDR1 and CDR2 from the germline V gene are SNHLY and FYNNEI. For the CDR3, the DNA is TGTGCCAGCAGTTGGGACTTCCCAGTTGACAATGAGCAGTTCTTC. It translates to CASSWDFPVDNEQFF.

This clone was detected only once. CDR3 sequence reads: CASSSGEADTQYF. The CDR3 coding sequence is TGTGCCAGCAGCTCGGGAGAGGCAGATACGCAGTATTTT. The chain joins TRBV11-2 to TRBJ2-3, with a possible D match to TRBD2 (6 bases). V was pared by 4 bases and J by 4 bases, with 9 bases between. Germline lookup yields CDR1 SGHAT and CDR2 FQNNGV. The CDR3 contains 13 residues.

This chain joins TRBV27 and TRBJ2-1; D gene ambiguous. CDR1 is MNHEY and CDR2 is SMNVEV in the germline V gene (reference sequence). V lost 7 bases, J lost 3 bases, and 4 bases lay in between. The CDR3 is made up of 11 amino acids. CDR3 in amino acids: CASILYNEQFF. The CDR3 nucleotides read TGTGCCAGCATTCTCTACAATGAGCAGTTCTTC.

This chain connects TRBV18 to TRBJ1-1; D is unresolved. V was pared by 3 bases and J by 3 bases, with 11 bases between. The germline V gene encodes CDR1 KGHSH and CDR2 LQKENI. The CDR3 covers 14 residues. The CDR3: CASSPGGIDTEAFF. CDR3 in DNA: TGTGCCAGCTCACCGGGAGGAATTGACACTGAAGCTTTCTTT.

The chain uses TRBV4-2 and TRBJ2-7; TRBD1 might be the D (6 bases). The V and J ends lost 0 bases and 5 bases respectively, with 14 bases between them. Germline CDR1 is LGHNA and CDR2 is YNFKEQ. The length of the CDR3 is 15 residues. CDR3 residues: CASSQESRGGNEQYF. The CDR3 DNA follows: TGTGCCAGCAGCCAAGAATCCAGGGGTGGGAACGAGCAGTACTTC.

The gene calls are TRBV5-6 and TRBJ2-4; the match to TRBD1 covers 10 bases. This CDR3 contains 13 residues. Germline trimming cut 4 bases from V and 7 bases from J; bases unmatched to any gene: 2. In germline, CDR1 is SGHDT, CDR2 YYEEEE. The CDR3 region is CASSPDRGNIQYF. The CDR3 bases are TGTGCCAGCAGCCCGGACAGGGGGAACATTCAGTACTTC.

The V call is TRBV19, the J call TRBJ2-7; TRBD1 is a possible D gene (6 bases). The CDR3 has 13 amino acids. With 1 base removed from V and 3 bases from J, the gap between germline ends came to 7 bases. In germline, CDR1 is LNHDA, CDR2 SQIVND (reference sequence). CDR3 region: CASSIGRGYEQYF. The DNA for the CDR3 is TGTGCCAGTAGTATAGGCAGGGGCTACGAGCAGTACTTC.

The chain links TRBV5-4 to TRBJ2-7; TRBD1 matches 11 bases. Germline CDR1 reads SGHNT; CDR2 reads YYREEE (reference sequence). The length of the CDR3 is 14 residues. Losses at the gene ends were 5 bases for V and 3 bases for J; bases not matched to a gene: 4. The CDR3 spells CASSDGTGGYEQYF. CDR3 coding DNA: TGTGCCAGCAGTGACGGGACAGGGGGCTACGAGCAGTACTTC. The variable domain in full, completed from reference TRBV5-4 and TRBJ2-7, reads ETGVTQSPTHLIKTRGQQVTLRCSSQSGHNTVSWYQQALGQGPQFIFQYYREEENGRGNFPPRFSGLQFPNYSSELNVNALELDDSALYLCASSDGTGGYEQYFGPGTRLTVT.

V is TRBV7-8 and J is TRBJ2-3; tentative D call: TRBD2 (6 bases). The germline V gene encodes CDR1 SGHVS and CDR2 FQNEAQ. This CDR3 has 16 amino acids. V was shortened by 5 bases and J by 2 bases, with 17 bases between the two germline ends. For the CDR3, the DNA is TGTGCCAGCAGCATACTCGAGGAGCGGGTCACAGATACGCAGTATTTT. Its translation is CASSILEERVTDTQYF.

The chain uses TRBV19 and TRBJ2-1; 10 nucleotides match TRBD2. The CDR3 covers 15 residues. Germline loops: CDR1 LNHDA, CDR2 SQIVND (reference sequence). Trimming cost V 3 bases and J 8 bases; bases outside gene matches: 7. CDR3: CASSMGGTSVDEQFF. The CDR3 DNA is TGTGCCAGTAGTATGGGAGGGACTAGCGTGGATGAGCAGTTCTTC. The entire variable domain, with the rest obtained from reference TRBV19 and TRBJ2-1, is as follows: DGGITQSPKYLFRKEGQNVTLSCEQNLNHDAMYWYRQDPGQGLRLIYYSQIVNDFQKGDIAEGYSVSREKKESFPLTVTSAQKNPTAFYLCASSMGGTSVDEQFFGPGTRLTVL.

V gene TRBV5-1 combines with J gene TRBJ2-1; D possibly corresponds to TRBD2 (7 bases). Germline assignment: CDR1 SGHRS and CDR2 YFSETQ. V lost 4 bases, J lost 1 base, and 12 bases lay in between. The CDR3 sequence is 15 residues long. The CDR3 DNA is TGCGCCAGCAGCCTCGAGGGGGGGTCCTACAATGAGCAGTTCTTC. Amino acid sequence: CASSLEGGSYNEQFF.

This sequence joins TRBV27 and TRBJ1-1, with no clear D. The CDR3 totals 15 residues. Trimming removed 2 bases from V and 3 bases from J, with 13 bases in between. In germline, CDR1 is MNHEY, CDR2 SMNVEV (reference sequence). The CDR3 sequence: CASSLSLTLDTEAFF. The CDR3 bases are TGTGCCAGCAGTTTAAGCCTCACTTTGGACACTGAAGCTTTCTTT.

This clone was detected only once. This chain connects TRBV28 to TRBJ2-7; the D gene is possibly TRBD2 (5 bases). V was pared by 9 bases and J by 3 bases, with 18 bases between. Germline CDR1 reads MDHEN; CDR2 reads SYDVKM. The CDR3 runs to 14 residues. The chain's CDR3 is CASSGYGESYEQYF. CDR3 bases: TGTGCCAGTTCTGGATATGGGGAGAGCTACGAGCAGTACTTC.

The CDR3 bases are TGTGCCAGCAGTTTATCTAACAGGGGTAGAGGGAACACTGAAGCTTTCTTT. Encoded protein: CASSLSNRGRGNTEAFF. V usage is TRBV27 and J usage is TRBJ1-1; 7 bases line up with TRBD1. The CDR3 covers 17 residues. Germline V gene data show CDR1 as MNHEY and CDR2 as SMNVEV (reference sequence). With V trimmed by 0 bases and J by 1 base, 8 bases remained unmatched.

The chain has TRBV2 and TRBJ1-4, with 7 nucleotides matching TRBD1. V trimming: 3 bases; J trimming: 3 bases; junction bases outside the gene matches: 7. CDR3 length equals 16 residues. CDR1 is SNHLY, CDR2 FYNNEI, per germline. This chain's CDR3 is CASSEGSGTANEKLFF. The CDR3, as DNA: TGTGCCAGCAGTGAGGGGTCGGGGACAGCTAATGAAAAACTGTTTTTT.

The chain's CDR3 is CASSSAEAFF. For the CDR3, the DNA is TGTGCCAGTAGTTCGGCTGAAGCTTTCTTT. The rearrangement joins TRBV19 to TRBJ1-1, with D uncertain. This CDR3 is built from 10 residues. CDR1 and CDR2 from the germline V gene are LNHDA and SQIVND (reference sequence). V was clipped by 5 bases and J by 6 bases, with 4 bases between them.

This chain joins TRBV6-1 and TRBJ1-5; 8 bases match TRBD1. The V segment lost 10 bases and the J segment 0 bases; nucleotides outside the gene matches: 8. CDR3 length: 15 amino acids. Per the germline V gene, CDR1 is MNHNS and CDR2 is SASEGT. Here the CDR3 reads CATGDRYYSNQPQHF. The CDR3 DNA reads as TGTGCCACAGGGGACAGGTATTATAGCAATCAGCCCCAGCATTTT.

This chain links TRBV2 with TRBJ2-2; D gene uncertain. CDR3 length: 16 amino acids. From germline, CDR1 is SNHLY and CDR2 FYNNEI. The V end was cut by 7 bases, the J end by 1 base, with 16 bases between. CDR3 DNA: TGTGCCAGCATGACCTGGTCCGGGTTGAACACCGGGGAGCTGTTTTTT. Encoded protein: CASMTWSGLNTGELFF.

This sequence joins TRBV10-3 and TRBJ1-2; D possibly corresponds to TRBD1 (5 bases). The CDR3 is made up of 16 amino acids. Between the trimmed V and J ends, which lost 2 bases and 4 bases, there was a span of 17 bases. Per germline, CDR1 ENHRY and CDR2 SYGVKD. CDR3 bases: TGTGCCATCAGTGAGGGTAATACAGGCGGCCTCTATGGCTACACCTTC. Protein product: CAISEGNTGGLYGYTF.

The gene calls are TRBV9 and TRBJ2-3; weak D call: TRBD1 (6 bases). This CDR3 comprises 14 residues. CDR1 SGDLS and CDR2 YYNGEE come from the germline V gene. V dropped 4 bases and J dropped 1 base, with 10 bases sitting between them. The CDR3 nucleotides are TGTGCCAGCAGCTCTTGGACAGGCACAGATACGCAGTATTTT. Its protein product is CASSSWTGTDTQYF.

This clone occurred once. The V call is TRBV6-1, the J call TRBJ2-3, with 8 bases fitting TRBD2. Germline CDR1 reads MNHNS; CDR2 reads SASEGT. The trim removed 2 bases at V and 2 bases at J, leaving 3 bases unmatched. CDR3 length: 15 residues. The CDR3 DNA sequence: TGTGCCAGCAGTGAATCGGGGGGGACCACAGATACGCAGTATTTT. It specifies CASSESGGTTDTQYF.

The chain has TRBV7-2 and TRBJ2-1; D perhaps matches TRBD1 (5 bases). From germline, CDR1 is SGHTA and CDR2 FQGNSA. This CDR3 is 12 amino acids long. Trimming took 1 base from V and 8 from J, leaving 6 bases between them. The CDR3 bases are TGTGCCAGCAGCTTAGTAGGGGATGAGCAGTTCTTC. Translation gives CASSLVGDEQFF. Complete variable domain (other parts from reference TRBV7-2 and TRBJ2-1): GAGVSQSPSNKVTEKGKDVELRCDPISGHTALYWYRQSLGQGLEFLIYFQGNSAPDKSGLPSDRFSAERTGGSVSTLTIQRTQQEDSAVYLCASSLVGDEQFFGPGTRLTVL.